This T cell receptor beta chain was sequenced during a study of blood T cell repertoires in COVID-19. Study as a whole: Samples representing acute and convalescent COVID-19 were sourced from the United States, Italy and Spain. T cells, B-cell-depleted T cells, or PBMCs provided the cDNA or gDNA that served as material.

Produced via immunoSEQ multiplex PCR; TCRdb's table is partial and in-frame only. This sample yields about 80,000 clones, of which roughly 85% are seen a single time; 4.9% belongs to the top ten. The sequence was collected from an elderly woman with active or convalescent COVID-19. Specimen: peripheral blood.

The CDR3 DNA reads TGTGCCAGCAGCCAACGGACTTATTACAATGAGCAGTTCTTC. This gives the protein CASSQRTYYNEQFF. V and J are TRBV7-2 and TRBJ2-1, with D tentatively TRBD2 (5 bases). The germline V and J ends were trimmed by 5 bases and 4 bases, with 12 bases remaining between them. The germline V gene encodes CDR1 SGHTA and CDR2 FQGNSA. The CDR3 is made up of 14 amino acids.